Detailed here is one TCR beta chain. Its specificity is not known. The sample comes from a study of CD8+CD57+ T cells in acquired aplastic anemia. At the level of the study: Sorted CD4+ and CD8+ cells yielded about 3.1 ug of DNA on average. Broader study findings: There were twenty-nine CD8+ CDR3 sequences that occurred in both patients and controls.

Germline V gene lookup returns CDR1 DFQATT and CDR2 SNEGSKA (reference sequence). V dropped 6 bases and J dropped 4 bases, with 18 bases sitting between them. The CDR3 has 14 amino acids. CDR3 and TCR beta VDJ profiling relied on genomic DNA as the template. TCRdb fed the reads into MiXCR, producing one record per CDR3 protein. The sample contains tens of thousands of distinct CDR3 sequences, roughly 70% of which appear only once. Patients who underwent sequencing had shown CD8+CD57+ cell expansion by flow cytometry. Untreated patients provided the blood samples, with no therapy given before sampling.

V is TRBV20-1 and J is TRBJ2-5, with a tentative D call TRBD2 (6 bases). The source is a human donor with aplastic anemia. Sequencing input: sorted CD4+, CD8+, or CD8+CD57+ T cells (not recorded which) from PBMCs. The chain's CDR3 is CSAVRGGGAETQYF. CDR3 DNA: TGCAGTGCAGTCCGGGGAGGCGGGGCAGAGACCCAGTACTTC.